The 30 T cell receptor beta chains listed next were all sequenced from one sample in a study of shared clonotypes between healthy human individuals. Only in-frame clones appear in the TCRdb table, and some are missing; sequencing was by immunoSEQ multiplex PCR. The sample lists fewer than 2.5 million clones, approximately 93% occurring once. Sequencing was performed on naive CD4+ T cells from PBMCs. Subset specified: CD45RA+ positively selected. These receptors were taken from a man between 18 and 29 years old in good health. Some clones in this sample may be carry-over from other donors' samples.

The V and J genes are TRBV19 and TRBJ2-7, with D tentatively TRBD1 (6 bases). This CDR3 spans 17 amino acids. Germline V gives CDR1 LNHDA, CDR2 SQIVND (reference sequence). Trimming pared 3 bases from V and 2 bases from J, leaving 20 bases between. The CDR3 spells CASSIGLWGTSTYEQYF. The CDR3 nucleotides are TGTGCCAGTAGTATCGGGCTCTGGGGGACATCGACCTACGAGCAGTACTTC. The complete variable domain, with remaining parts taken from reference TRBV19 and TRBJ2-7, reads DGGITQSPKYLFRKEGQNVTLSCEQNLNHDAMYWYRQDPGQGLRLIYYSQIVNDFQKGDIAEGYSVSREKKESFPLTVTSAQKNPTAFYLCASSIGLWGTSTYEQYFGPGTRLTVT.

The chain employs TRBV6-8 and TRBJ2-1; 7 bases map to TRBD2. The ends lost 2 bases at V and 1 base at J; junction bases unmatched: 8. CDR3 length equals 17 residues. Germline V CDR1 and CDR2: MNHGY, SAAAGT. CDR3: CASSYGTTTLSYNEQFF. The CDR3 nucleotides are TGTGCCAGCAGTTACGGGACTACCACTCTATCCTACAATGAGCAGTTCTTC.

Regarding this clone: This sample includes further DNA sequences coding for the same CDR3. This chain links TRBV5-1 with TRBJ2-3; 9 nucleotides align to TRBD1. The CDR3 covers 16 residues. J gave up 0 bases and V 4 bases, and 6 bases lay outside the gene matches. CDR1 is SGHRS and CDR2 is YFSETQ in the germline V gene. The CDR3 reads CASSLGQGASTDTQYF. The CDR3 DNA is TGCGCCAGCAGCCTGGGACAGGGCGCGAGCACAGATACGCAGTATTTT.

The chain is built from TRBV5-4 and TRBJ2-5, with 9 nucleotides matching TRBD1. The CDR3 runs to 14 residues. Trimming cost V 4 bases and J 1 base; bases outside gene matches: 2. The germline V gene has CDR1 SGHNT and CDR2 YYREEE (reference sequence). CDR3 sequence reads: CASSGGQGQETQYF. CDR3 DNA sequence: TGTGCCAGCAGCGGGGGACAGGGCCAAGAGACCCAGTACTTC.

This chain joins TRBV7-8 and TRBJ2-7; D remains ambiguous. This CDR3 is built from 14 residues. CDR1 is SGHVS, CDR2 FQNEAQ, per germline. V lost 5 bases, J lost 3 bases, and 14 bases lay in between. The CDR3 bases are TGTGCCAGCAGCCCCCGAGCCAGCGACTACGAGCAGTACTTC. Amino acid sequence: CASSPRASDYEQYF.

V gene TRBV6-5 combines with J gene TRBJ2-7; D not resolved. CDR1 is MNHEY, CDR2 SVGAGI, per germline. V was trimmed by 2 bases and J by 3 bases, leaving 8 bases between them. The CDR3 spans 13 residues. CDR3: CASSYGRLYEQYF. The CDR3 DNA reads TGTGCCAGCAGTTACGGCAGGCTCTACGAGCAGTACTTC.

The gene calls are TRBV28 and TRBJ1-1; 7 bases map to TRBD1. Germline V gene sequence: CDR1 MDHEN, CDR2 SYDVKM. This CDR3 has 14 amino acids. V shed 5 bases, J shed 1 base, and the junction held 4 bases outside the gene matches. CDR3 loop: CASSKAGGNTEAFF. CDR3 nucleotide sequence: TGTGCCAGCAGTAAGGCAGGGGGGAACACTGAAGCTTTCTTT.

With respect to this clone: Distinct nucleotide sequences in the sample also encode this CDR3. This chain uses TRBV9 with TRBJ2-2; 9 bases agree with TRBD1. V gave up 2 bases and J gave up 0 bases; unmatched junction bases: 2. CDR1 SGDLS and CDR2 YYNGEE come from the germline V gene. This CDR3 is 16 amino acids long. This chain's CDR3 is CASSVRQGANTGELFF. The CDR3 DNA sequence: TGTGCCAGCAGCGTCCGACAGGGGGCGAACACCGGGGAGCTGTTTTTT.

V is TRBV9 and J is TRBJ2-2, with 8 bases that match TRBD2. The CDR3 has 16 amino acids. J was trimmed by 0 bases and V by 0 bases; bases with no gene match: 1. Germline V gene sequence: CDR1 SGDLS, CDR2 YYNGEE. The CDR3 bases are TGTGCCAGCAGCGTAGTGGGACTAGCGAACACCGGGGAGCTGTTTTTT. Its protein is CASSVVGLANTGELFF.

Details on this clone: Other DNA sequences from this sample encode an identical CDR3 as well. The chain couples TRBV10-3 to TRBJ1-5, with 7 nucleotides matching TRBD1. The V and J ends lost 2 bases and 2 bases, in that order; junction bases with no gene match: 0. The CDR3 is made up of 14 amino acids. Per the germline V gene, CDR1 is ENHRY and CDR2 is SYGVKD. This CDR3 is CAISEGQGNQPQHF. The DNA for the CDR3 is TGTGCCATCAGTGAGGGACAGGGCAATCAGCCCCAGCATTTT.

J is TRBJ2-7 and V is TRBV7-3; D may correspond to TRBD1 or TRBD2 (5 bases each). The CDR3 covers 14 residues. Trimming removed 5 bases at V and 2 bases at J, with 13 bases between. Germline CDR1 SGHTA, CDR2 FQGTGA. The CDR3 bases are TGTGCCAGCAGCCCTAACGGGGCTACCTACGAGCAGTACTTC. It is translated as CASSPNGATYEQYF.

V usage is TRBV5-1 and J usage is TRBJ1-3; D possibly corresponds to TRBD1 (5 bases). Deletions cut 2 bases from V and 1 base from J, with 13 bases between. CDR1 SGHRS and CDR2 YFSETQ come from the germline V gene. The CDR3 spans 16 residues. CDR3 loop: CASSFGGTGSGNTIYF. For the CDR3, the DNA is TGCGCCAGCAGCTTTGGCGGGACGGGGTCTGGAAACACCATATATTTT.

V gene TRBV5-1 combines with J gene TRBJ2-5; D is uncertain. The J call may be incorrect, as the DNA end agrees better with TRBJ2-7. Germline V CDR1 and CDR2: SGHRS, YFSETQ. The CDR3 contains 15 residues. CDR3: CASSPRDGTFYEQYF. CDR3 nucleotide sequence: TGCGCCAGCAGCCCACGCGACGGAACTTTCTACGAGCAGTACTTC.

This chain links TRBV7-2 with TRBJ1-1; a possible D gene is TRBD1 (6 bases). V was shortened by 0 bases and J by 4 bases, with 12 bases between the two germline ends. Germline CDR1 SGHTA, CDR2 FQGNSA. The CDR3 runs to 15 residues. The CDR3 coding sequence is TGTGCCAGCAGCTTAGCGGGGCAGGGGTCCACTGAAGCTTTCTTT. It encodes CASSLAGQGSTEAFF.

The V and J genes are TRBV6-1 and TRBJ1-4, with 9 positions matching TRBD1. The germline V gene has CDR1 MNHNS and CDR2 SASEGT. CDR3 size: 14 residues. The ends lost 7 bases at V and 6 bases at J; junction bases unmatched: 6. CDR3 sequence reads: CASTRDRADEKLFF. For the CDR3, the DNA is TGTGCCAGCACCCGGGACAGGGCAGATGAAAAACTGTTTTTT.

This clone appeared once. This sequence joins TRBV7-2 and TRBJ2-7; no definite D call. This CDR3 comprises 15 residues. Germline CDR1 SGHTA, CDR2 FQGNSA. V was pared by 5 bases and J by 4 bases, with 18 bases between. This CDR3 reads CASSPTPSPRYEQYF. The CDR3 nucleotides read TGTGCCAGCAGCCCTACTCCTTCCCCACGGTACGAGCAGTACTTC.

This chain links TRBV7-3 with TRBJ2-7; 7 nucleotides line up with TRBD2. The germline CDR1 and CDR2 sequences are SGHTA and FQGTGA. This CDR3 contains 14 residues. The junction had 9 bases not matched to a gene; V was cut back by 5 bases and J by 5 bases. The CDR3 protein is CASSLRPTSNEQYF. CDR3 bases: TGTGCCAGCAGCCTCCGACCGACTAGCAACGAGCAGTACTTC.

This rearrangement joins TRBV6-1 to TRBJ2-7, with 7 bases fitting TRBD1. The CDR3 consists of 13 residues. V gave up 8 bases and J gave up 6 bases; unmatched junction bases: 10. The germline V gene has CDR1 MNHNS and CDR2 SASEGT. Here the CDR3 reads CASSLKGATEQYF. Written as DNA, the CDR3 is TGTGCCAGCTCCCTTAAGGGGGCTACCGAGCAGTACTTC.

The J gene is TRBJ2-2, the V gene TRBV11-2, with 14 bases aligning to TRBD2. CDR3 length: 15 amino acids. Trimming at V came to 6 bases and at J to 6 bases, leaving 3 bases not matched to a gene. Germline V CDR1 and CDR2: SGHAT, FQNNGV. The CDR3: CASRGGLAGAGELFF. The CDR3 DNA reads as TGTGCCAGCAGAGGGGGACTAGCGGGAGCCGGGGAGCTGTTTTTT.

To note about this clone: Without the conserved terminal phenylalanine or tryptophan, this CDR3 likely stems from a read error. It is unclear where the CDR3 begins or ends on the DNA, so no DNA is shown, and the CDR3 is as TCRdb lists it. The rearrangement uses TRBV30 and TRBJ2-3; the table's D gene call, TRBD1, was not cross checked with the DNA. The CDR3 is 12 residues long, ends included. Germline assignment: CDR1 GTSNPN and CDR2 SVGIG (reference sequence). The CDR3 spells CAWRPKGQGARL.

CDR3 loop: CASSKYSAGGPTDTQYF. The CDR3, as DNA: TGTGCCAGTAGCAAATATTCCGCGGGAGGGCCCACAGATACGCAGTATTTT. The chain is built from TRBV19 and TRBJ2-3; 9 nucleotides line up with TRBD2. From germline, CDR1 is LNHDA and CDR2 SQIVND (reference sequence). The CDR3 contains 17 residues. With V trimmed by 6 bases and J by 2 bases, 12 bases remained unmatched.

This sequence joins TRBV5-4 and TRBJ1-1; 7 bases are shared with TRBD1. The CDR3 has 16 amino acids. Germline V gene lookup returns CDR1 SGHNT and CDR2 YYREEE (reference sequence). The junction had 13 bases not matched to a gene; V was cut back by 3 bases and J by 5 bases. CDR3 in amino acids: CASSSRQGAFGTEAFF. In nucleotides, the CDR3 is TGTGCCAGCAGCTCGAGACAGGGAGCCTTTGGTACTGAAGCTTTCTTT.

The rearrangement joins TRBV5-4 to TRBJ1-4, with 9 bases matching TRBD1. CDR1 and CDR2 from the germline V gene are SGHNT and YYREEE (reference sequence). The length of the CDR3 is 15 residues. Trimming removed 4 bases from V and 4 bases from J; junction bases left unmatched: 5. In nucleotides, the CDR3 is TGTGCCAGCAGCCAACAGGGACAGGGTAATGAAAAACTGTTTTTT. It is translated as CASSQQGQGNEKLFF.

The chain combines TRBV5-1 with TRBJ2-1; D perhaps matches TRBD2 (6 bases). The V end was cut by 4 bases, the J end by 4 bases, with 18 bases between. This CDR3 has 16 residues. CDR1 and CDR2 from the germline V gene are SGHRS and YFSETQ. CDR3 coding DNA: TGCGCCAGCAGCGCTGGTACATACGGGGGATACAATGAGCAGTTCTTC. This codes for CASSAGTYGGYNEQFF.

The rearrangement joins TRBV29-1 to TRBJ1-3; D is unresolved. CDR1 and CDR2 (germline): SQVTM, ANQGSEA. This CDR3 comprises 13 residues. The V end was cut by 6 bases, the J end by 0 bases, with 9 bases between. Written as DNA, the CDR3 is TGCAGCGTATCGACGAGCTCTGGAAACACCATATATTTT. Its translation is CSVSTSSGNTIYF.

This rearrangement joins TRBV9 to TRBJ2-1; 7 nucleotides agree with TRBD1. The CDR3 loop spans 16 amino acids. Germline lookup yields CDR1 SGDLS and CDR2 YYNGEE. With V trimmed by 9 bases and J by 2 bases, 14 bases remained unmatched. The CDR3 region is CATSAQGESAYNEQFF. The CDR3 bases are TGTGCCACGTCTGCCCAGGGGGAGTCGGCCTACAATGAGCAGTTCTTC.

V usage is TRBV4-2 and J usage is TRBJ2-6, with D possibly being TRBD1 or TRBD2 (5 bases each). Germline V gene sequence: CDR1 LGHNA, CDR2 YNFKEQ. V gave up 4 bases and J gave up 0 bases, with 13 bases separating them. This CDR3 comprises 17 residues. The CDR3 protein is CASSPGDRNSGANVLTF. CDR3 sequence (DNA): TGTGCCAGCAGCCCCGGGGACCGTAACTCTGGGGCCAACGTCCTGACTTTC.

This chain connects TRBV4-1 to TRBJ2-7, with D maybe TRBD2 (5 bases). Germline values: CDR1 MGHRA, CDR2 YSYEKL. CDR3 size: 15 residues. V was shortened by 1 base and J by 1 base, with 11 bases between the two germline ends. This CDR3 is CASSQVADYSYEQYF. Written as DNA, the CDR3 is TGCGCCAGCAGCCAAGTCGCCGACTATTCCTACGAGCAGTACTTC.

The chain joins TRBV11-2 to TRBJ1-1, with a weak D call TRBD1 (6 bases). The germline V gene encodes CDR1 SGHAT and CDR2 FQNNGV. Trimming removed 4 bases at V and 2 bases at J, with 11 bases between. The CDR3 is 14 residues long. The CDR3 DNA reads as TGTGCCAGCAGCTCCGTACAGGGTAACACTGAAGCTTTCTTT. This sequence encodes CASSSVQGNTEAFF.

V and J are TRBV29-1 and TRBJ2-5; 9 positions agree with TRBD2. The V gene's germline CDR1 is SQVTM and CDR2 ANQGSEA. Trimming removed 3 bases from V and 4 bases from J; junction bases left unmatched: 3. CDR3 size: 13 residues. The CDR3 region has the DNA TGCAGCGTTGAGCGGGAGGGTTTAGAGACCCAGTACTTC. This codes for CSVEREGLETQYF.